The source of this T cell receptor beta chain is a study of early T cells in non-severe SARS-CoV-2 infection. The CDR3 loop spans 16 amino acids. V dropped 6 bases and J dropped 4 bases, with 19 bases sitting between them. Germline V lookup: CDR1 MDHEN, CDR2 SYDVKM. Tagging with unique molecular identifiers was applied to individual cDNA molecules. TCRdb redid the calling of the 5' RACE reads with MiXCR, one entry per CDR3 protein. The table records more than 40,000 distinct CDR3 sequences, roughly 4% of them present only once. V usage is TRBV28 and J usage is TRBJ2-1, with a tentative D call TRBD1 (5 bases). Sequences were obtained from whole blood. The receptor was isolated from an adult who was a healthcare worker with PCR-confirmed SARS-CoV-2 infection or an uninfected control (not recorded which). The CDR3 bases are TGTGCCAGCAGACGTTCAGGGTTTTCGGCGTACAATGAGCAGTTCTTC. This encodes CASRRSGFSAYNEQFF.